Detailed here is one T cell receptor beta chain. This sample was taken from a study of T cell responses to AZD1222 COVID-19 vaccine. This CDR3 has 17 residues. Unmatched junction bases numbered 15, after V lost 5 bases and J lost 7 bases. Germline CDR1 and CDR2: SGHRS and YFSETQ. The assay was immunoSEQ multiplex PCR, and TCRdb's table has in-frame clones only and misses some. The profile shows roughly 150,000 clones, about 91% of them singletons. The input for sequencing was peripheral blood, taken on day 0 of AZD1222 vaccination. The clonotype comes from an adult in good health. V gene TRBV5-1 combines with J gene TRBJ2-4; 10 bases align to TRBD2. The CDR3 is CASSPTSASGSWNIQYF. The CDR3 DNA follows: TGCGCCAGCAGTCCAACCTCGGCTAGCGGGAGTTGGAACATTCAGTACTTC. Using reference TRBV5-1 and TRBJ2-4 for the parts outside the CDR3, the full variable domain is KAGVTQTPRYLIKTRGQQVTLSCSPISGHRSVSWYQQTPGQGLQFLFEYFSETQRNKGNFPGRFSGRQFSNSRSEMNVSTLELGDSALYLCASSPTSASGSWNIQYFGAGTRLSVL.